This section outlines one TCR beta chain sequence together with its context. What it binds is unknown. Investigators took around 10 milliliters of peripheral blood from every donor. The sample originates from a study of blood T cells in healthy people across ages. Study-wide background: Using template switching, researchers captured about one barcoded beta molecule for each two T cells. The study, taken as a whole, reports: Naive T cell percentage showed a strong correlation with TCR beta diversity.

Germline values: CDR1 WSHSY, CDR2 SAAADI. This CDR3 contains 13 residues. The V gene lost 7 bases and the J gene lost 1 base, with 10 bases spanning the gap. A second roughly 7 to 12 cycle PCR used barcoded and J-beta primers. CDR3-containing paired-end reads numbering at least 2.5 million came from each sample. Via MiXCR, TCRdb re-called the 5' RACE reads, giving one row per CDR3 protein. Altogether hundreds of thousands of distinct CDR3 sequences are present, under 45% being singletons, with the ten largest covering about 21%. The sequenced material came from blood. This chain uses TRBV10-2 with TRBJ1-1; D unclear. This TCR derives from a man aged 55 to 69 in good health. CDR3 in DNA: TGCGCCAGCACAACCAGGCCGAACACTGAAGCTTTCTTT. It specifies CASTTRPNTEAFF.